Each of the 7 T cell receptor beta chains below was sequenced from the same sample in a study of T cell responses to AZD1222 COVID-19 vaccine. Sequencing was performed with immunoSEQ multiplex PCR; in TCRdb, only in-frame clones are kept and a portion is missing. The sample contains around 160,000 clones, just over 90% of which appear only once. The material was peripheral blood, obtained on day 0 of AZD1222 vaccination. The receptors were gathered from an adult in good health.

CDR3 protein: CASSESPPHGNTEAFF. In nucleotides, the CDR3 is TGTGCCAGCAGTGAGAGTCCCCCCCATGGGAACACTGAAGCTTTCTTT. The gene calls are TRBV6-1 and TRBJ1-1, with D hard to call. Germline CDR1 reads MNHNS; CDR2 reads SASEGT. The CDR3 contains 16 residues. Trimming removed 3 bases from V and 1 base from J, with 15 bases in between.

The gene calls are TRBV4-2 and TRBJ2-2, with 13 bases identical to TRBD2. V gave up 0 bases and J gave up 6 bases; unmatched junction bases: 13. CDR1 is LGHNA and CDR2 is YNFKEQ in the germline V gene. This CDR3 contains 20 residues. CDR3: CASSQEDDPGLAGLAGELFF. The DNA for the CDR3 is TGTGCCAGCAGCCAAGAGGACGACCCGGGACTAGCGGGATTAGCCGGGGAGCTGTTTTTT.

This chain uses TRBV9 with TRBJ2-1; D possibly corresponds to TRBD1 (6 bases). Per the germline V gene, CDR1 is SGDLS and CDR2 is YYNGEE. Trimming took 3 bases from V and 15 from J, leaving 19 bases between them. This CDR3 comprises 13 residues. CDR3 sequence (DNA): TGTGCCAGCAGCGGTAGTGGTCAGGGGCATAGGTTCTTC. It translates to CASSGSGQGHRFF. The complete variable domain, with remaining parts taken from reference TRBV9 and TRBJ2-1, reads DSGVTQTPKHLITATGQRVTLRCSPRSGDLSVYWYQQSLDQGLQFLIQYYNGEERAKGNILERFSAQQFPDLHSELNLSSLELGDSALYFCASSGSGQGHRFFGPGTRLTVL.

The CDR3, as DNA: TGTGCCAGCAGCACCCGGGACGGCCTGGGCTACGAGCAGTACTTC. It encodes CASSTRDGLGYEQYF. The rearrangement joins TRBV9 to TRBJ2-7; either TRBD1 or TRBD2 may fit D (5 bases each). There are 15 residues in the CDR3. The V gene's germline CDR1 is SGDLS and CDR2 YYNGEE. With 4 bases removed from V and 3 bases from J, the gap between germline ends came to 17 bases.

V usage is TRBV6-5 and J usage is TRBJ1-5; 10 bases match TRBD1. Germline CDR1 reads MNHEY; CDR2 reads SVGAGI. V was pared by 2 bases and J by 7 bases, with 5 bases of the junction left unmatched. This CDR3 contains 15 residues. CDR3 in DNA: TGTGCCAGCAGTTACGGACAGGGGGGAAGGCAGCCCCAGCATTTT. This encodes CASSYGQGGRQPQHF.

CDR3 amino acids: CASSEDRMNTEAFF. CDR3 bases: TGTGCCAGCAGTGAGGACAGGATGAACACTGAAGCTTTCTTT. The chain couples TRBV6-1 to TRBJ1-1; 7 positions match TRBD1. The CDR3 loop spans 14 amino acids. J gave up 0 bases and V 3 bases, and 1 base lay outside the gene matches. Germline CDR1 and CDR2: MNHNS and SASEGT.

The V call is TRBV6-5, the J call TRBJ1-6; TRBD1 agrees at 7 bases. Germline V gene lookup returns CDR1 MNHEY and CDR2 SVGAGI. CDR3 size: 15 residues. V was clipped by 4 bases and J by 6 bases; unmatched bases: 6. The CDR3 DNA reads TGTGCCAGCAGTTTCAGACAGGGAGGTAATTCACCCCTCCACTTT. The encoded protein is CASSFRQGGNSPLHF.